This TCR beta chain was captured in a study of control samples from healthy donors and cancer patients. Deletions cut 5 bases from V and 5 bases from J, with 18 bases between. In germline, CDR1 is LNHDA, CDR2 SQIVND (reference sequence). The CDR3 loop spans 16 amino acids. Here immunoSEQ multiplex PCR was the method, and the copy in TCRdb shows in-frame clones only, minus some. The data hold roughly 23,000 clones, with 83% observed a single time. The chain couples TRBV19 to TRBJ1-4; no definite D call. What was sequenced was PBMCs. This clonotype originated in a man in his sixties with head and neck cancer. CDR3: CASSPSHGSGNEKLFF. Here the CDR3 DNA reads TGTGCCAGTAGTCCGAGCCATGGGAGCGGGAATGAAAAACTGTTTTTT.